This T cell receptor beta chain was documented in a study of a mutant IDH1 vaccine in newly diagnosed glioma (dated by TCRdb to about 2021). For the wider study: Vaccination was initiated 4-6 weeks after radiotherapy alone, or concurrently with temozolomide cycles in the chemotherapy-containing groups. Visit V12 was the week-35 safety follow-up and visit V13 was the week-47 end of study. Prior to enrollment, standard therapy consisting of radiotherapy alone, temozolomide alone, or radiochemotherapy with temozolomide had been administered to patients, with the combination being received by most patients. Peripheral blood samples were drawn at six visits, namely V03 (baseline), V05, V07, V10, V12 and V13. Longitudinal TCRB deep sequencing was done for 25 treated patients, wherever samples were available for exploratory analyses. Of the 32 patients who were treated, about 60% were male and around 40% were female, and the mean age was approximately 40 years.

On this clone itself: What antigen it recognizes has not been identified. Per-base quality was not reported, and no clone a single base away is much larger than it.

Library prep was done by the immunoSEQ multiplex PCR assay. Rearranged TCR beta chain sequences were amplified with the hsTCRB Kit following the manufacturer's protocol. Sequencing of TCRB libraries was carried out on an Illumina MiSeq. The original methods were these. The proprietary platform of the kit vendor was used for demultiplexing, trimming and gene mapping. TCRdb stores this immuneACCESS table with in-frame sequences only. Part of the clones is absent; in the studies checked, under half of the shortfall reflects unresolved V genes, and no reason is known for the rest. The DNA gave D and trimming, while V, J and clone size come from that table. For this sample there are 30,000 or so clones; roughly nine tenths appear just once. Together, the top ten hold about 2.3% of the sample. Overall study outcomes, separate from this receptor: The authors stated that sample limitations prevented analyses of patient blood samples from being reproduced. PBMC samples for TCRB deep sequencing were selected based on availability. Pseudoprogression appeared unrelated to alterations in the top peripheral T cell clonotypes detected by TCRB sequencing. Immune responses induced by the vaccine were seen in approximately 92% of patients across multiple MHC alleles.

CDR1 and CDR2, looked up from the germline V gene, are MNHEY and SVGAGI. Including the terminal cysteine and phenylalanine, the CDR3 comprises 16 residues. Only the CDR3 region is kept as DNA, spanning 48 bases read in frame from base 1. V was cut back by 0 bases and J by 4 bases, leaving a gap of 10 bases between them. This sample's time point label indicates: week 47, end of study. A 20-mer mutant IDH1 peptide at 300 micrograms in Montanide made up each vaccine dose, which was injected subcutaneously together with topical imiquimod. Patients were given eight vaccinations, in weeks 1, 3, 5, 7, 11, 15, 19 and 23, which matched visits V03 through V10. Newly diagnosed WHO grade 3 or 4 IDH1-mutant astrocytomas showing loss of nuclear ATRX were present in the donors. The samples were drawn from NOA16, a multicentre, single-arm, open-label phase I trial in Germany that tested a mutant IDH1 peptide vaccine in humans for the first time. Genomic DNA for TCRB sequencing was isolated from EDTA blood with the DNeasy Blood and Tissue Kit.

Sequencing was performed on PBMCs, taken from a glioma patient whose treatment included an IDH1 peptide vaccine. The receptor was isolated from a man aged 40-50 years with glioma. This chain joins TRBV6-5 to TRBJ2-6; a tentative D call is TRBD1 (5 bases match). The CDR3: CASSYSTVAGANVLTF. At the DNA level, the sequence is TGTGCCAGCAGTTACTCGACAGTGGCCGGGGCCAACGTCCTGACTTTC.